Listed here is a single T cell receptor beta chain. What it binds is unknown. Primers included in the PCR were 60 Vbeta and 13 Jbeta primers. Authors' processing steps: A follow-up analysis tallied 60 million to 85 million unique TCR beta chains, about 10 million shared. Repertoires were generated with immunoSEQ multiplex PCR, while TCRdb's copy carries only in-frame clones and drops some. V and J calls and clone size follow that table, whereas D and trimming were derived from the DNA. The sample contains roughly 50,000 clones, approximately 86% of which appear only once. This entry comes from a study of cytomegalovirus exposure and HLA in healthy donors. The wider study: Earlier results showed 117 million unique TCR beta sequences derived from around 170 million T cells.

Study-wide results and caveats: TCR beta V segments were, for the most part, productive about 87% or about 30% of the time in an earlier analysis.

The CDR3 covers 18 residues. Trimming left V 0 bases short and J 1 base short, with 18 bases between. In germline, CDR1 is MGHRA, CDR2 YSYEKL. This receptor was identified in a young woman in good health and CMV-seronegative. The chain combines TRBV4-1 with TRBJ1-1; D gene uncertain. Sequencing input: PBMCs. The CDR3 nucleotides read TGCGCCAGCAGCCAAGATTGGGTCCCAGGATCAGGGAACACTGAAGCTTTCTTT. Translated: CASSQDWVPGSGNTEAFF.